This passage covers 31 T cell receptor beta chains from one sample sequenced in a study of blood T cell repertoires in COVID-19. Sequencing was performed with immunoSEQ multiplex PCR; in TCRdb, only in-frame clones are kept and a portion is missing. Counted here are about 190,000 clones, around 89% occurring once; the ten biggest clones make up 3.5% to 4.5%. The material sequenced was peripheral blood. These receptors all come from a woman aged 30 to 39 with acute or convalescent COVID-19.

The chain uses TRBV11-2 and TRBJ2-5, with D possibly being TRBD1 (5 bases). Trimming removed 5 bases at V and 4 bases at J, with 17 bases between. CDR3 length equals 15 residues. Germline V gives CDR1 SGHAT, CDR2 FQNNGV. Here the CDR3 reads CASSRVGANGETQYF. The CDR3 bases are TGTGCCAGCAGCCGAGTAGGGGCGAACGGAGAGACCCAGTACTTC.

As DNA, the CDR3 is TGCGCCAGCAGAAGTGGAACAGGCCAAGAGACCCAGTACTTC. Protein sequence: CASRSGTGQETQYF. The rearrangement links TRBV5-1 to TRBJ2-5; D might be TRBD1 (5 bases). Per the germline V gene, CDR1 is SGHRS and CDR2 is YFSETQ. Between the trimmed V and J ends, which lost 5 bases and 1 base, there was a span of 12 bases. The CDR3 sequence is 14 residues long.

The gene calls are TRBV6-5 and TRBJ1-2, with D perhaps TRBD1 (5 bases). This CDR3 has 15 residues. CDR1 and CDR2 (germline): MNHEY, SVGAGI. The V end lost 5 bases, the J end lost 0 bases, and 13 bases lay between the germline ends. The CDR3 sequence is CASSPTGLANYGYTF. CDR3 nucleotide sequence: TGTGCCAGCAGTCCCACAGGATTAGCTAACTATGGCTACACCTTC.

The J gene is TRBJ2-7, the V gene TRBV5-1, with TRBD2 as a possible D gene (6 bases). V lost 0 bases and J 4 bases, leaving 11 bases between the germline ends. The CDR3 has 14 amino acids. Germline lookup yields CDR1 SGHRS and CDR2 YFSETQ. The CDR3: CASSLVRGGYEQYF. The CDR3 coding sequence is TGCGCCAGCAGCTTGGTGAGAGGAGGGTACGAGCAGTACTTC.

The CDR3 protein is CASSPNLNEQFF. For the CDR3, the DNA is TGTGCCAGCAGTCCGAACTTGAATGAGCAGTTCTTC. The V gene is TRBV28, the J gene TRBJ2-1; no reliable D call. CDR3 length equals 12 residues. The germline V and J ends were trimmed by 5 bases and 7 bases, with 9 bases remaining between them. The V gene's germline CDR1 is MDHEN and CDR2 SYDVKM.

The V gene is TRBV7-9, the J gene TRBJ2-3; TRBD1 matches 7 bases. V shed 5 bases, J shed 2 bases, and the junction held 4 bases outside the gene matches. Germline V gene lookup returns CDR1 SEHNR and CDR2 FQNEAQ (reference sequence). The CDR3 is 14 amino acids. CDR3 coding DNA: TGTGCCAGCAGCCAGGACAGGACCACAGATACGCAGTATTTT. Residues: CASSQDRTTDTQYF.

This chain links TRBV3-1 (or the pseudogene TRBV3-2) with TRBJ1-1; D is undetermined. V gave up 1 base and J gave up 6 bases, with 6 bases separating them. Germline V CDR1 and CDR2: LGHDT, YNNKEL (reference sequence). The CDR3 consists of 12 residues. In nucleotides, the CDR3 is TGTGCCAGCAGCCAAGTGCGGTCTGAAGCTTTCTTT. Amino acids: CASSQVRSEAFF.

This chain connects TRBV28 to TRBJ1-5; D remains unclear. The CDR3 totals 10 residues. The germline V and J ends were trimmed by 9 bases and 6 bases, with 6 bases remaining between them. CDR1 is MDHEN and CDR2 is SYDVKM in the germline V gene. The CDR3 nucleotides read TGTGCCAGTGGAGGTCAGCCCCAGCATTTT. As protein: CASGGQPQHF.

The gene calls are TRBV6-5 and TRBJ1-5; D is undetermined. Germline V gene data show CDR1 as MNHEY and CDR2 as SVGAGI. The CDR3 runs 13 residues. The ends were cut back, 3 bases at V and 2 bases at J, with 5 bases in the middle. CDR3 residues: CASSYGRNQPQHF. The CDR3 bases are TGTGCCAGCAGTTATGGGCGCAATCAGCCCCAGCATTTT.

The genes are TRBV3-1 (or the pseudogene TRBV3-2) and TRBJ2-1; the D gene is possibly TRBD2 (5 bases). The CDR3 runs to 15 residues. The V and J ends lost 8 bases and 6 bases respectively, with 20 bases between them. Germline V lookup: CDR1 LGHDT, CDR2 YNNKEL (reference sequence). CDR3 protein: CASRIEGSSFNEQFF. The DNA of the CDR3 is TGTGCCAGCCGAATTGAGGGTTCCTCGTTCAATGAGCAGTTCTTC.

The chain recombines TRBV5-1 with TRBJ2-1, with 9 bases fitting TRBD2. Unmatched junction bases numbered 18, after V lost 4 bases and J lost 13 bases. The CDR3 runs 16 residues. Germline values: CDR1 SGHRS, CDR2 YFSETQ. The CDR3: CASSAALAGGPHGQFF. DNA for the CDR3: TGCGCCAGCAGCGCTGCCCTGGCGGGAGGGCCACATGGACAGTTCTTC.

The chain couples TRBV2 to TRBJ1-5; perhaps TRBD1 as D (5 bases). Germline V gives CDR1 SNHLY, CDR2 FYNNEI. Deletions cut 6 bases from V and 5 bases from J, with 17 bases between. The CDR3 is 15 residues long. CDR3 sequence (DNA): TGTGCCAGCAGCGGGGGGAAAGGCGCCTATCAGCCCCAGCATTTT. Encoded protein: CASSGGKGAYQPQHF.

The gene calls are TRBV7-9 and TRBJ1-4, with a weak D call TRBD1 (5 bases). The V and J ends lost 5 bases and 0 bases respectively, with 13 bases between them. From germline, CDR1 is SEHNR and CDR2 FQNEAQ (reference sequence). The CDR3 consists of 16 residues. The CDR3 loop is CASSPRTYATNEKLFF. The CDR3 DNA sequence: TGTGCCAGCAGCCCGAGGACATATGCAACTAATGAAAAACTGTTTTTT.

The rearrangement joins TRBV7-9 to TRBJ2-5; D perhaps matches TRBD2 (5 bases). The germline V gene encodes CDR1 SEHNR and CDR2 FQNEAQ (reference sequence). The V end lost 7 bases, the J end lost 4 bases, and 10 bases lay between the germline ends. The CDR3 consists of 12 residues. The CDR3 loop reads CASTLEGETQYF. CDR3 bases: TGTGCCAGCACCCTAGAGGGAGAGACCCAGTACTTC.

The gene calls are TRBV28 and TRBJ2-5; TRBD1 matches at 7 bases. CDR3 length: 13 residues. V lost 5 bases and J lost 4; bases outside the gene matches: 4. The germline V gene encodes CDR1 MDHEN and CDR2 SYDVKM. The CDR3 region has the DNA TGTGCCAGCAGTCAACAGGGGCCAGAGACCCAGTACTTC. Translation: CASSQQGPETQYF.

The CDR3 loop reads CASRPGQGRGMNTEAFF. For the CDR3, the DNA is TGCGCCTCCCGACCGGGACAGGGACGGGGAATGAACACTGAAGCTTTCTTT. The chain combines TRBV5-1 with TRBJ1-1; 9 nucleotides align to TRBD1. The V gene's germline CDR1 is SGHRS and CDR2 YFSETQ. CDR3 length: 17 amino acids. V trimming: 10 bases; J trimming: 0 bases; junction bases outside the gene matches: 16.

The chain's CDR3 is CSVAYPLFNEQFF. For the CDR3, the DNA is TGCAGCGTAGCGTACCCTCTTTTTAATGAGCAGTTCTTC. The V gene is TRBV29-1, the J gene TRBJ2-1; D gene unclear. Germline V CDR1 and CDR2: SQVTM, ANQGSEA. The CDR3 sequence is 13 residues long. V was clipped by 6 bases and J by 7 bases, with 16 bases between them.

V is TRBV6-5 and J is TRBJ2-2, with D unclear. CDR1 is MNHEY and CDR2 is SVGAGI in the germline V gene. Trimming pared 8 bases from V and 8 bases from J, leaving 12 bases between. The CDR3 sequence is 12 residues long. CDR3 DNA: TGTGCCAGCGTGGGCGTCCTAGGGGAGCTGTTTTTT. Translation gives CASVGVLGELFF.

The chain recombines TRBV30 with TRBJ1-2; no definite D call. Deletions cut 6 bases from V and 3 bases from J, with 11 bases between. CDR1 and CDR2 (germline): GTSNPN, SVGIG (reference sequence). CDR3 length: 12 amino acids. CDR3 coding DNA: TGTGCCTGCGCAATCGGGTACTATGGCTACACCTTC. It specifies CACAIGYYGYTF.

The chain joins TRBV5-4 to TRBJ2-7; weak D call: TRBD2 (5 bases). The CDR3 is 15 residues long. Germline CDR1 is SGHNT and CDR2 is YYREEE (reference sequence). Trimming removed 0 bases at V and 2 bases at J, with 12 bases between. CDR3: CASSLGGDNPYEQYF. CDR3 DNA: TGTGCCAGCAGCTTGGGGGGAGACAACCCCTACGAGCAGTACTTC.

The genes are TRBV28 and TRBJ1-6, with D hard to call. Germline values: CDR1 MDHEN, CDR2 SYDVKM. The CDR3 loop spans 14 amino acids. Trimming pared 9 bases from V and 0 bases from J, leaving 9 bases between. CDR3 nucleotide sequence: TGTGCCAGTACCCTGAGCTCCTATAATTCACCCCTCCACTTT. It translates to CASTLSSYNSPLHF.

This chain connects TRBV2 to TRBJ2-2, with a possible D match to TRBD1 (6 bases). Germline assignment: CDR1 SNHLY and CDR2 FYNNEI. The CDR3 sequence is 14 residues long. V lost 9 bases to trimming and J lost 0 bases, with 11 bases between them. CDR3 DNA: TGTGCCAGAAGCAGGGGCGCGAACACCGGGGAGCTGTTTTTT. This gives the protein CARSRGANTGELFF.

The V gene is TRBV20-1, the J gene TRBJ2-7; 8 bases fit TRBD1. V lost 3 bases and J lost 3; bases outside the gene matches: 7. Germline V gene lookup returns CDR1 DFQATT and CDR2 SNEGSKA (reference sequence). The CDR3 has 14 residues. CDR3 region: CSASRAGGGYEQYF. DNA for the CDR3: TGCAGTGCTAGTCGGGCAGGGGGCGGCTACGAGCAGTACTTC.

This clone was detected only once. The rearrangement links TRBV7-9 to TRBJ2-5, with TRBD1 matching over 8 bases. In germline, CDR1 is SEHNR, CDR2 FQNEAQ (reference sequence). Germline trimming cut 5 bases from V and 4 bases from J; bases unmatched to any gene: 9. The CDR3 is 15 residues long. CDR3 in amino acids: CASSADRGLGETQYF. As DNA, the CDR3 is TGTGCCAGCAGCGCCGACAGGGGCCTTGGAGAGACCCAGTACTTC.

This clone was seen just once. The V call is TRBV5-1, the J call TRBJ2-3, with TRBD2 as a possible D gene (6 bases). V lost 6 bases, J lost 8 bases, and 19 bases lay in between. Germline lookup yields CDR1 SGHRS and CDR2 YFSETQ. This CDR3 is built from 14 residues. Written as DNA, the CDR3 is TGCGCCAGCAAAGCGGGTGACGTGCAGGGTACGCAGTATTTT. This encodes CASKAGDVQGTQYF.

The chain carries TRBV7-9 and TRBJ2-7; D ambiguous. The CDR3 contains 11 residues. Germline lookup yields CDR1 SEHNR and CDR2 FQNEAQ (reference sequence). The V gene lost 4 bases and the J gene lost 7 bases, with 8 bases spanning the gap. In DNA, the CDR3 is TGTGCCAGCAGCTATTTGCGGGAGCAGTACTTC. It translates to CASSYLREQYF.

This chain joins TRBV18 and TRBJ1-2; D gene ambiguous. V was cut by 3 bases and J by 4 bases, with 12 bases left in between. This CDR3 region has 14 residues. CDR1 and CDR2 (germline): KGHSH, LQKENI. CDR3 loop: CASSPSQPIYGYTF. The CDR3 DNA reads TGTGCCAGCTCACCCTCCCAACCTATCTATGGCTACACCTTC.

This chain uses TRBV6-2 or TRBV6-3 with TRBJ1-2, with 9 bases lining up with TRBD1. After removal of 2 bases from V and 7 bases from J, the junction contained 2 bases not matched to a gene. This CDR3 is 13 amino acids long. Germline CDR1 and CDR2: MNHEY and SVGEGT. CDR3 in DNA: TGTGCCAGCAGTTACGGGACAGGGAGTGGCTACACCTTC. The encoded protein is CASSYGTGSGYTF.

The chain links TRBV19 to TRBJ2-3, with D possibly matching TRBD1 (6 bases). This CDR3 has 13 residues. Trimming took 9 bases from V and 2 from J, leaving 12 bases between them. From germline, CDR1 is LNHDA and CDR2 SQIVND (reference sequence). CDR3 residues: CASRQDITDTQYF. The CDR3 nucleotides read TGTGCCAGCAGACAGGACATCACAGATACGCAGTATTTT.

The chain carries TRBV11-2 and TRBJ1-3, with 9 bases fitting TRBD1. Germline assignment: CDR1 SGHAT and CDR2 FQNNGV. The CDR3 consists of 19 residues. Trimming at V came to 3 bases and at J to 0 bases, leaving 12 bases not matched to a gene. CDR3 DNA sequence: TGTGCCAGCAGCTTTATAGGACAGGGGATACTGAGCTCTGGAAACACCATATATTTT. Translation: CASSFIGQGILSSGNTIYF.

The chain has TRBV12-5 and TRBJ2-7; D is undetermined. The ends were cut back, 6 bases at V and 3 bases at J, with 6 bases in the middle. CDR3 size: 11 residues. Looked up from germline, CDR1 is LGHNT and CDR2 is FRNRAP. CDR3 sequence: CASGPHYEQYF. CDR3 in DNA: TGTGCTAGTGGCCCCCACTACGAGCAGTACTTC.